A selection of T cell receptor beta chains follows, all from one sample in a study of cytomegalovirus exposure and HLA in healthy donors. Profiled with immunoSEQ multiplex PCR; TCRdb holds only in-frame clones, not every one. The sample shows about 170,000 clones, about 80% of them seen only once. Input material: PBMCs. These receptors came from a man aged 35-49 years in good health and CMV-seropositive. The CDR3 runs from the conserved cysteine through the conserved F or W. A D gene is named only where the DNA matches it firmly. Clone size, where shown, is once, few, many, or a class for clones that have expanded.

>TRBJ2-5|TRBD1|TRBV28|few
TGTGCCAGCAGCCCCCGACAGGGAAAAGAGACCCAGTACTTC
CASSPRQGKETQYF
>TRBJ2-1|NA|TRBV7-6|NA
TGTGCCAGCAGCTTGCAGCGCAGCTCCTACAATGAGCAGTTCTTC
CASSLQRSSYNEQFF
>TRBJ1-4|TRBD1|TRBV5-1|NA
TGCGCCAGCAGCTTGGAGGACAGGGTCCATGAAAAACTGTTTTTT
CASSLEDRVHEKLFF
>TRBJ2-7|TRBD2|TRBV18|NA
TGTGCCAGCTCCGGGACTAGCCGTCTGGGGCAGTACTTC
CASSGTSRLGQYF
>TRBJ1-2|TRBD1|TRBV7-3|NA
TGTGCCAGCAGCTTAACGCCCACGGCAATTACAGGGGGCGCTTACTATGGCTACACCTTC
CASSLTPTAITGGAYYGYTF
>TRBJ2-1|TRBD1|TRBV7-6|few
TGTGCCAGCAGCATGGACAGGGGGACCTACAATGAGCAGTTCTTC
CASSMDRGTYNEQFF
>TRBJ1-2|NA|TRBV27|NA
TGTGCCAGCAGAACAGAGACCGGGATCTATGGCTACACCTTC
CASRTETGIYGYTF
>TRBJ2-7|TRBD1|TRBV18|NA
TGTGCCAGCTCACGGGCAGGGGGCGCGTCCTCCTACGAGCAGTACTTC
CASSRAGGASSYEQYF
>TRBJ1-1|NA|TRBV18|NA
TGTGCCAGCTCACCGAATTCGGGGAACACTGAAGCTTTCTTT
CASSPNSGNTEAFF
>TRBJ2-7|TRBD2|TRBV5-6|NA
TGTGCCAGCAGCCCCTGGGGGGGGAACTACGAGCAGTACTTC
CASSPWGGNYEQYF
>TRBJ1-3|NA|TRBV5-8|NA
TGTGCCAGCAGCTTGGGGGAGGCACTCTCTGGAAACACCATATATTTT
CASSLGEALSGNTIYF
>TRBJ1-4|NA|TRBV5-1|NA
TGCGCCAGCAGCCCCGGGACATCTGAAAAACTGTTTTTT
CASSPGTSEKLFF
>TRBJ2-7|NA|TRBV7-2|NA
TGTGCCAGCAGCCTACAGGTTTCCGAGCAGTACTTC
CASSLQVSEQYF
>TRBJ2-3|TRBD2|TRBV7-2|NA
TGTGCCAGCAGCTTAGCCTCCAGCGGGAGGGGCCCAGATACGCAGTATTTT
CASSLASSGRGPDTQYF
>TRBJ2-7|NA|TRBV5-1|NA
TGCGCCAGCAGCTTGTCGACAGTTCGGCCCTACGAGCAGTACTTC
CASSLSTVRPYEQYF
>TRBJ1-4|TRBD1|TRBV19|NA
TGTGCCTCAGGGGGCCGAAAACTGTTTTTT
CASGGRKLFF
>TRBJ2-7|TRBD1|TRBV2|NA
TGTGCCAGCAGTGCGAGACAGGGGCTTTACGAGCAGTACTTC
CASSARQGLYEQYF
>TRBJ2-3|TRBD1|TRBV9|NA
TGTGCCAGCAGCGGAAGGACAGGGAAGGGCACAGATACGCAGTATTTT
CASSGRTGKGTDTQYF
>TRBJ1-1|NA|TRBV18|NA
TGTGCCAGCTCAAGGACAGAGTACACTGAAGCTTTCTTT
CASSRTEYTEAFF
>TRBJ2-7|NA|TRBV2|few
TGTGCCAGCAGCCTAGCGGAGGGGGGATACGAGCAGTACTTC
CASSLAEGGYEQYF
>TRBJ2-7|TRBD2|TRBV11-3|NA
TGTGCCAGCAGCCCTGGGAGCGGGGCGAATTCCCGCGAGCAGTACTTC
CASSPGSGANSREQYF
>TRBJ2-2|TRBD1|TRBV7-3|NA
TGTGCCACACACAGGGACAGGGGGCGATTGGGCACCGGGGAGCTGTTTTTT
CATHRDRGRLGTGELFF
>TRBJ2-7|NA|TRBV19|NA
TGTGCCAGTAGTATCTATTGGGGGCTAGCAGGGGAGCAGTACTTC
CASSIYWGLAGEQYF
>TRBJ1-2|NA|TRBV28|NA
TGTGCCAGCAGTTTACCACTCTCGAGGTATGGCTACACCTTC
CASSLPLSRYGYTF
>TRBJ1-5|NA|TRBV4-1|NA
TGCGCCAGCAGCCAAGACGGGGTCAATCAGCCCCAGCATTTT
CASSQDGVNQPQHF
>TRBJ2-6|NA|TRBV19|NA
TGTGCCAGTAGTATCGGGGCTGGGGCCAACGTCCTGACTTTC
CASSIGAGANVLTF
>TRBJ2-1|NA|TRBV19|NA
TGTGCCAGTAGTATGGGCGGGGACTACAATGAGCAGTTCTTC
CASSMGGDYNEQFF
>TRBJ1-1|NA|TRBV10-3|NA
TGTGCCATCAGTGATGGTGGAGACACTGAAGCTTTCTTT
CAISDGGDTEAFF
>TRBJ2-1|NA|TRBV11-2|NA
TGTGCCAGCAGCTTAGTACCCGGTTCCGGCTCCTACAATGAGCAGTTCTTC
CASSLVPGSGSYNEQFF
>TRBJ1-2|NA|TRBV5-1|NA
TGCGCCAGCGGGGGGGCCTCGGGAAACTATGGCTACACCTTC
CASGGASGNYGYTF
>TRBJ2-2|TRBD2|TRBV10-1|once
TGCGCCGCCGTCATGAGGGCCTCCCCAGCGGGGGTTTACACCGGGGAGCTGTTTTTT
CAAVMRASPAGVYTGELFF
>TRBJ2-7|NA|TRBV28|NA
TGTGCCAGCAAGTCTGCTACGGGAGGGGGCAAGTACGAGCAGTACTTC
CASKSATGGGKYEQYF
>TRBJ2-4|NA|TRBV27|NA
TGTGCCAGCAGTTTATCCGAAAAAAACAGTCAGTACTTC
CASSLSEKNSQYF
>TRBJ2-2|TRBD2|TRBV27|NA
TGTGCCAGCAGTTTATCTTTAGCGGGAGCCCCCCGGAACACCGGGGAGCTGTTTTTT
CASSLSLAGAPRNTGELFF
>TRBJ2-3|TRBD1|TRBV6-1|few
TGTGCCAGCCGGGACAGGGACGCAGATACGCAGTATTTT
CASRDRDADTQYF
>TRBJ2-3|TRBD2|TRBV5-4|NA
TGTGCCAGCAGCCGGACTAGCGGGAGTGAAGATACGCAGTATTTT
CASSRTSGSEDTQYF
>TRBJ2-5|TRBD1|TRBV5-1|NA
TGCGCCAGCAGCTTGGGGGACAGGGGGGAGACCCAGTACTTC
CASSLGDRGETQYF
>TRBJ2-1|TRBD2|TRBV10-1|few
TGCGCCAGCAGTGAGGCGGGAGCTGAGGGCAATGAGCAGTTCTTC
CASSEAGAEGNEQFF
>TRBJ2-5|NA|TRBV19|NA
TGTGCCAGTAGTATCGTCGAGGGAGAGACCCAGTACTTC
CASSIVEGETQYF
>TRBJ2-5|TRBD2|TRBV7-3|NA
TGTGCCAGCAGCTTAGCTAGCGGGAGTGAGACCCAGTACTTC
CASSLASGSETQYF
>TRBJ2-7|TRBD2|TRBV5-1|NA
TGCGCCAGCAGCCTGGGACTAGAATCGGGAGAGCAGTACTTC
CASSLGLESGEQYF
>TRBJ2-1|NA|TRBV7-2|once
TGTGCCAGCAGCTTAGCGCGGGTGAGCTCCTACAATGAGCAGTTCTTC
CASSLARVSSYNEQFF
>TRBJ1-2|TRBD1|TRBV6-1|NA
TGTGCCAGCAAAGGACAGGGGGGCTATGGCTACACCTTC
CASKGQGGYGYTF